This TCR beta chain was identified in a study of cytomegalovirus exposure and HLA in healthy donors. General study findings and limits: The majority of TCR sequences were rare, yet some public TCRs appeared in many donors.

Using immunoSEQ multiplex PCR, the repertoire was profiled, and TCRdb retains in-frame clones only, with some absent. The sample carries around 86,000 clones, about 93% recorded once. The germline V gene has CDR1 SEHNR and CDR2 FQNEAQ (reference sequence). This CDR3 spans 15 amino acids. Trimming removed 5 bases from V and 8 bases from J, with 19 bases in between. As to this clone: Its specificity is unknown.

Sequencing used PBMCs. The origin of this receptor is a woman aged 25 to 45 in good health and CMV-seropositive. V and J are TRBV7-9 and TRBJ2-1; TRBD1 might be the D (6 bases). CDR3 residues: CASSAYVGGRDEQFF. The CDR3 DNA follows: TGTGCCAGCAGCGCATACGTAGGGGGTCGCGATGAGCAGTTCTTC.